The table lists the clone carrying this T cell receptor beta chain with a few counts. Germline V lookup: CDR1 SGDLS, CDR2 YYNGEE. This CDR3 is built from 18 residues. V was shortened by 5 bases and J by 3 bases, with 25 bases between the two germline ends. MiXCR, applied by TCRdb to the reads, yields one record per CDR3 protein. The sample has about 530,000 distinct CDR3 sequences, 26% seen once; the top ten hold 13%. The data belong to a study of T cell repertoires in cytomegalovirus infection. Turning to the study itself: Public TCR beta signatures indicated both CMV infection and matching HLA type.

This chain connects TRBV9 to TRBJ2-3; tentative D call: TRBD2 (6 bases). The TCR sequence derives from a human donor in good health (CMV status not recorded). Some clones in this sample may be carry-over from other donors' samples. The specimen sequenced was PBMCs. The CDR3 nucleotides read TGTGCCAGCAGTTCTCATAAGGGGACTGCAATATTAACAGATACGCAGTATTTT. It yields the protein CASSSHKGTAILTDTQYF.